The clone carrying this TCR beta chain was seen a handful of times. Its antigen is not identified. The data were taken from a study of CD8 T cells in ankylosing spondylitis. Findings of the study overall: Seemingly distinctive of ankylosing spondylitis blood was a TCR beta motif formed by eight highly homologous variants. Past studies reported some motif variants in reactive arthritis synovial fluid and blood.

The CDR3 has 13 residues. Per the germline V gene, CDR1 is SEHNR and CDR2 is FQNEAQ (reference sequence). Trimming left V 4 bases short and J 1 base short, with 7 bases between. TCRdb called the 5' RACE reads again in MiXCR, with one record for every CDR3 protein. This sample has a few hundred thousand distinct CDR3 sequences; about 18% occur once, and the top ten carry under 55%. This receptor was obtained from a male donor with ankylosing spondylitis. The sequenced sample consisted of blood, either unsorted or a sorted T cell fraction (not recorded which). This rearrangement joins TRBV7-9 to TRBJ1-1; D unresolved. The CDR3 DNA reads as TGTGCCAGCAGCTACGACACGAACACTGAAGCTTTCTTT. Translating it yields CASSYDTNTEAFF.